Following are 11 T cell receptor beta chains from one sample sequenced in a study of T-cell reconstitution after alpha-beta-depleted transplantation in children. TCRbeta library construction was performed incorporating unique molecular identifiers. TCRdb processed the PCR reads anew with MiXCR; each CDR3 protein has one entry. The table has approximately 350,000 distinct CDR3 sequences, 15% to 20% seen once. The source material was PBMCs, mostly from graft donor cells, sampled 360 days after TCRalphabeta/CD19-depleted stem cell transplant. These receptors all come from a male patient aged 2 to 9 who had a stem cell transplant for acute lymphoblastic leukemia, so the T cells may come from the graft donor.

The chain couples TRBV4-3 to TRBJ2-1; D is unclear. Trimming took 0 bases from V and 4 from J, leaving 10 bases between them. Germline lookup yields CDR1 LGHNA and CDR2 YSLEER. This CDR3 is built from 15 residues. The CDR3 here is CASSQDRYPYNEQFF. CDR3 sequence (DNA): TGCGCCAGCAGCCAAGATCGATATCCTTACAATGAGCAGTTCTTC.

This clonotype appeared a few times. This rearrangement joins TRBV6-1 to TRBJ1-4; 8 bases are a match to TRBD1. The trim removed 6 bases at V and 8 bases at J, leaving 11 bases unmatched. Germline values: CDR1 MNHNS, CDR2 SASEGT. CDR3 length: 15 amino acids. The DNA of the CDR3 is TGTGCCAGCAGCCGCCTTCGGACAGGGAGGGAAAAACTGTTTTTT. Translated, it gives CASSRLRTGREKLFF.

The chain combines TRBV4-3 with TRBJ2-3, with 8 bases that match TRBD1. The ends lost 0 bases at V and 4 bases at J; junction bases unmatched: 9. Germline values: CDR1 LGHNA, CDR2 YSLEER. This CDR3 comprises 17 residues. DNA of the CDR3: TGCGCCAGCAGCCAAGATTCAAGACAGGGGATACCAGATACGCAGTATTTT. Its protein is CASSQDSRQGIPDTQYF.

This clonotype has only a few counts. The chain links TRBV5-1 to TRBJ1-2; no firm D call. In germline, CDR1 is SGHRS, CDR2 YFSETQ. The CDR3 consists of 12 residues. The ends were cut back, 4 bases at V and 3 bases at J, with 7 bases in the middle. The CDR3 DNA is TGCGCCAGCAGCAGCACTTACTATGGCTACACCTTC. Translating it yields CASSSTYYGYTF.

This clonotype was observed a few times. This sequence joins TRBV11-2 and TRBJ2-2, with TRBD2 matching over 10 bases. V trimming: 3 bases; J trimming: 9 bases; junction bases outside the gene matches: 7. The CDR3 covers 15 residues. Germline values: CDR1 SGHAT, CDR2 FQNNGV. The CDR3 DNA reads as TGTGCCAGCAGCTTCGGGCTAGCGGGAGTTTGGGAGCTGTTTTTT. Translating gives CASSFGLAGVWELFF.

A single count supports this clonotype. The rearrangement uses TRBV12-3 or TRBV12-4 and TRBJ2-3; D tentatively fits TRBD1 or TRBD2 (5 bases each). The CDR3 is made up of 15 amino acids. Trimming stripped 5 bases from V and 5 bases from J, with 17 bases between. DNA for the CDR3: TGTGCCAGCAGTACCCCTCGGGACCGGGGAGATACGCAGTATTTT. Translation gives CASSTPRDRGDTQYF.

About this clonotype itself: The conserved phenylalanine or tryptophan is not found at the CDR3 terminus, so this likely reflects a read error. The J gene is TRBJ2-1, the V gene TRBV10-3; 7 nucleotides agree with TRBD2. This CDR3 has 17 amino acids. Germline V gene data show CDR1 as ENHRY and CDR2 as SYGVKD. Trimming cost V 0 bases and J 4 bases; bases outside gene matches: 9. In DNA form, the CDR3 reads TGTGCCATCAGTGAGTCAGAACTAGCGAAGAGGTACAATGAGCAGTTCTAC. This translates into CAISESELAKRYNEQFY.

This rearrangement joins TRBV28 to TRBJ2-5, with D maybe TRBD1 (5 bases). The germline CDR1 and CDR2 sequences are MDHEN and SYDVKM. The CDR3 contains 15 residues. V gave up 4 bases and J gave up 3 bases, with 15 bases separating them. CDR3 nucleotides: TGTGCCAGCAGTTCGGGCTCGGGCAGGGAAGAGACCCAGTACTTC. This encodes CASSSGSGREETQYF.

The chain is built from TRBV7-8 and TRBJ2-1; D remains ambiguous. CDR3 length: 15 amino acids. The germline V gene has CDR1 SGHVS and CDR2 FQNEAQ. V lost 5 bases and J lost 0, with 11 bases in between. The CDR3, as DNA: TGTGCCAGCAGCGCAGCCCGGCTCTCCTACAATGAGCAGTTCTTC. Encoded protein: CASSAARLSYNEQFF.

The rearrangement uses TRBV5-5 and TRBJ1-5, with D perhaps TRBD1 (6 bases). Between the trimmed V and J ends, which lost 0 bases and 4 bases, there was a span of 14 bases. This CDR3 spans 16 amino acids. Germline CDR1 and CDR2: SGHKS and YYEKEE (reference sequence). CDR3 sequence: CASSLGGQSRNQPQHF. The CDR3 nucleotides are TGTGCCAGCAGCTTGGGAGGACAGTCTAGGAATCAGCCCCAGCATTTT.

In this sample, this clonotype turned up many times. This sequence joins TRBV5-5 and TRBJ1-1, with D tentatively TRBD1 (5 bases). CDR3 length: 14 amino acids. Trimming took off 2 bases at V and 1 base at J, with 9 bases between the two ends. Germline V gene lookup returns CDR1 SGHKS and CDR2 YYEKEE (reference sequence). CDR3 in amino acids: CASSFPQGNTEAFF. The DNA for the CDR3 is TGTGCCAGCAGCTTTCCGCAGGGGAACACTGAAGCTTTCTTT.